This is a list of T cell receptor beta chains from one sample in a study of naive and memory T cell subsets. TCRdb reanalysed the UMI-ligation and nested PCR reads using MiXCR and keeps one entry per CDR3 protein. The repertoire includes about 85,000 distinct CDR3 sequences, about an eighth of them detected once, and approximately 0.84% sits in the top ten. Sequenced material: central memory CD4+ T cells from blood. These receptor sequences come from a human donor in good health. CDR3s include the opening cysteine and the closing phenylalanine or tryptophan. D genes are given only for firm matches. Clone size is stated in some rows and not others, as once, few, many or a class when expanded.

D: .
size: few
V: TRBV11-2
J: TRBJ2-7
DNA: TGTGCCAGCAGCTTAATGACGGGACGAGACTACGAGCAGTACTTC
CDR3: CASSLMTGRDYEQYF

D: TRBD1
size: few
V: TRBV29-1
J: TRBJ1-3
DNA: TGCAGCGTCGTCGGACAGGCGAACTCTGGAAACACCATATATTTT
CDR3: CSVVGQANSGNTIYF

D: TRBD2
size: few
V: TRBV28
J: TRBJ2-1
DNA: TGTGCCAGCAGTTCACTATTGACTAGCGGGAGGGTTCCCTCCTACAATGAGCAGTTCTTC
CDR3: CASSSLLTSGRVPSYNEQFF

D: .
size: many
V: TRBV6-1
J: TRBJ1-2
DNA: TGTGCCAGCAGTGAGCAGGGTGAAGGGTTGGGGTACACCTTC
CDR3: CASSEQGEGLGYTF

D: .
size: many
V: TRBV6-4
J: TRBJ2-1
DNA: TGTGCCAGCAGTCGGGACATATCCTACAATGAGCAGTTCTTC
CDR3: CASSRDISYNEQFF

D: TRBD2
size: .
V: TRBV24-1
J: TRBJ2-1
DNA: TGTGCCACCAGCCCGGGACTAGCGGGAGGTGCTTGGGGATACAATGAGCAGTTCTTC
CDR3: CATSPGLAGGAWGYNEQFF

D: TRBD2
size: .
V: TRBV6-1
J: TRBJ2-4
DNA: TGTGCCAGCAGTGAGGTGACTAGCAGACAAAACATTCAGTACTTC
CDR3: CASSEVTSRQNIQYF

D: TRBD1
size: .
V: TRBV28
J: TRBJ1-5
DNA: TGTGCCAGCAGTTTAGGGGCAGGGGGAAGTCAGCCCCAGCATTTT
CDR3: CASSLGAGGSQPQHF

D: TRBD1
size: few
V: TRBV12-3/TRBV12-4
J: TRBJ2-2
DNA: TGTGCCAGCAGCCCACAGGGGGTGAACACCGGGGAGCTGTTTTTT
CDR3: CASSPQGVNTGELFF

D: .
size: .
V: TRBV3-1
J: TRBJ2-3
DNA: TGTGCCAGCAGCCACTTCCGAGATACGCAGTATTTT
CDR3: CASSHFRDTQYF

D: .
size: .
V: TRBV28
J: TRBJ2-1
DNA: TGTGCCAGCAGTCTCACAAGGGCGGGTTACAATGAGCAGTTCTTC
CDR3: CASSLTRAGYNEQFF

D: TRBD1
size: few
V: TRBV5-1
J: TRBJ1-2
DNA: TGCGCCAGCAGGGGAGGACAGGGACGCTATGGCTACACCTTC
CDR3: CASRGGQGRYGYTF

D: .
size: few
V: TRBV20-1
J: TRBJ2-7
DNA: TGCAGTGCTAGTAACAACTACGAGCAGTACTTC
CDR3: CSASNNYEQYF

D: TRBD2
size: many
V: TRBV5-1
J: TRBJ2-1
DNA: TGCGCCAGCAGCTTAGCTGAGACTAGCGGGATCAATGAGCAGTTCTTC
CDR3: CASSLAETSGINEQFF

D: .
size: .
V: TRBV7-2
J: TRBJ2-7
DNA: TGTGCCAGCAGCTTTTATTTCTACGAGCAGTACTTC
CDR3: CASSFYFYEQYF

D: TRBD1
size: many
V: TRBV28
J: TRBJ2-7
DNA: TGTGCCACCATCGAAAAGCCGGGACAGGGGACCTACGAGCAGTACTTC
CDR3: CATIEKPGQGTYEQYF

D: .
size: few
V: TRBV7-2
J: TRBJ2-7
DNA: TGTGCCAGCAGCTTAGCGATGAGCGGTGTCTTCGAGCAGTACTTC
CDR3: CASSLAMSGVFEQYF

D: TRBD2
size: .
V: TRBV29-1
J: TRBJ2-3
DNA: TGCAGCGTTGAACCCCCAATAGCGGGAGGTTCGCAGGATACGCAGTATTTT
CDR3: CSVEPPIAGGSQDTQYF

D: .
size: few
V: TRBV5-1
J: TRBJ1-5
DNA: TGCGCCAGCAGCTTTGATTTCGGTCAGCCCCAGCATTTT
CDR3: CASSFDFGQPQHF

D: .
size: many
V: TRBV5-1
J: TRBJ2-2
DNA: TGCGCCAGCAGGGACGGGCAAACCGGGGAGCTGTTTTTT
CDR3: CASRDGQTGELFF

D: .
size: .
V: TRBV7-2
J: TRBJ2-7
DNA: TGTGCCAGCAGCTTAGGGCTAGCTTTATCGAGAGAGCAGTACTTC
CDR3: CASSLGLALSREQYF

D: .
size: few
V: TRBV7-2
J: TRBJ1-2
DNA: TGTGCCAGCAGCCAGCGACAGTGGAACTATGGCTACACCTTC
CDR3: CASSQRQWNYGYTF

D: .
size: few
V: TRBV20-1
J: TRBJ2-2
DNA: TGCAGTGCTAGTATGGGCAGCCAGAGGTTTACCGGGGAGCTGTTTTTT
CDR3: CSASMGSQRFTGELFF

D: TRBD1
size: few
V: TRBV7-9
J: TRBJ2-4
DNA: TGTGCCAGCAGCTTTTGGGGACAGGCCAAAAACATTCAGTACTTC
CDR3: CASSFWGQAKNIQYF

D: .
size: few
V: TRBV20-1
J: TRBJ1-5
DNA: TGCAGTTTCAAGGGATCGGGCAATCAGCCCCAGCATTTT
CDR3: CSFKGSGNQPQHF

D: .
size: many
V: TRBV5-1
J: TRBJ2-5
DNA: TGCGCCAGCAGCTTTCAAGAGACCCAGTACTTC
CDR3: CASSFQETQYF

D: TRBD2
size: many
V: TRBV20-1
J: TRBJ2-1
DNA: TGCAGTGCTAGAGATTTGGGACTAGCGGGCTCCTACAATGAGCAGTTCTTC
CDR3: CSARDLGLAGSYNEQFF

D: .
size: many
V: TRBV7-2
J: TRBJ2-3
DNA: TGTGCCAGCAGCTTCATTAGGGACACAGATACGCAGTATTTT
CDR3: CASSFIRDTDTQYF

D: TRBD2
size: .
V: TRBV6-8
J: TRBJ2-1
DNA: TGTGCCGGAAAATCCCCGGCAGGGAAAAGACTAGCGGACAAAAGCTCCTACAATGAGCAGTTCTTC
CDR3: CAGKSPAGKRLADKSSYNEQFF

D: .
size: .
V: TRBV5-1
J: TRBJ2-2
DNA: TGCGCCAGCAGCCAGACAGTACACGGGGAGCTGTTTTTT
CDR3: CASSQTVHGELFF

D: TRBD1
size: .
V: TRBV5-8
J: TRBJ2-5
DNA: TGTGCCAGCAGCTCGGACAGGGTGGTAGAGACCCAGTACTTC
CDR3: CASSSDRVVETQYF

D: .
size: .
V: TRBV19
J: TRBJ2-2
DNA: TGTGCCAGTAGTCTACAGTCAGGTACCGGGGAGCTGTTTTTT
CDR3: CASSLQSGTGELFF

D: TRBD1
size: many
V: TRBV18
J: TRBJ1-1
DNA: TGTGCCAGCTCACCGCGGGGACAGCCAATAGACACTGAAGCTTTCTTT
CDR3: CASSPRGQPIDTEAFF

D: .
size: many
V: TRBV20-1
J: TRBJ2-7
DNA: TGCAGTGCAAGACCCGGGACGGCGTCCTACGAGCAGTACTTC
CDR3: CSARPGTASYEQYF

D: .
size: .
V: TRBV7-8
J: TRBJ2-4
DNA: TGTGCCAGCAGCTTAGGCAATTCCAAAAACATTCAGTACTTC
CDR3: CASSLGNSKNIQYF

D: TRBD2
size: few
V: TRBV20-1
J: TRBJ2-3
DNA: TGCAGTGCCGGACTAGCGGGAGGCGTACGCACAGATACGCAGTATTTT
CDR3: CSAGLAGGVRTDTQYF

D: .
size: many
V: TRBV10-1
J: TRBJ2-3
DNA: TGCGCCAGCAGCCCCAGAAGCTCTAGCACAGATACGCAGTATTTT
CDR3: CASSPRSSSTDTQYF

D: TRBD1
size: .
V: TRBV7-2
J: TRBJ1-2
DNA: TGTGCCAGCAGACCGGGACAGGTGGGCTATGGCTACACCTTC
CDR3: CASRPGQVGYGYTF

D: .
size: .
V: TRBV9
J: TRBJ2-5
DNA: TGTGCCAGCAGCGTAGCCCCCTATGCGACCCAGTACTTC
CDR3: CASSVAPYATQYF

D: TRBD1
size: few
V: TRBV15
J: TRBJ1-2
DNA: TGTGCCACCAGCAAACAGGGGTCTGGCTACACCTTC
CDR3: CATSKQGSGYTF

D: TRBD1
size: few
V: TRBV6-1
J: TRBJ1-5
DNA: TGTGCCAGCAGTGAAACAGGGGTGGCCAATCAGCCCCAGCATTTT
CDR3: CASSETGVANQPQHF

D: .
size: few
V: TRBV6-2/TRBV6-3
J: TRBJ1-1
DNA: TGTGCCAGCTCGACCAGGGGCACGACTGAAGCTTTCTTT
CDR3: CASSTRGTTEAFF

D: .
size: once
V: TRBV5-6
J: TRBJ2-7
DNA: TGTGCCAGCAGCTTGGCTCGAGCGGCCTACGAGCAGTACTTC
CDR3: CASSLARAAYEQYF

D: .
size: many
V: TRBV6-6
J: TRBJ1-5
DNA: TGTGCCAGCAGTTACCCATCCCAGCCCCAGCATTTT
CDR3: CASSYPSQPQHF

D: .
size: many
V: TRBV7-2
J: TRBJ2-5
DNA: TGTGCCAGCAGCTTAGGGTCATTACAAGAGACCCAGTACTTC
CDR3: CASSLGSLQETQYF

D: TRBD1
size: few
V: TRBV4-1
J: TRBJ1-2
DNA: TGCGCCAGCAGCCTACAGGGGGCAGCTAACTATGGCTACACCTTC
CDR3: CASSLQGAANYGYTF

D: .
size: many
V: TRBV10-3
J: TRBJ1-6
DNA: TGTGCCATCAGCGTCAGGGGCTCACCCCTCCACTTT
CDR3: CAISVRGSPLHF

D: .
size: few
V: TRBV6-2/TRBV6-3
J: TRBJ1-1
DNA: TGTGCCAGCAGTTACCCGTTAAGCCGTGAAGCTTTCTTT
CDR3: CASSYPLSREAFF

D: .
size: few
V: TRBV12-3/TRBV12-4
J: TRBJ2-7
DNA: TGTGCCAGCAGTTTGGGCCCCTCCTACGAGCAGTACTTC
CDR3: CASSLGPSYEQYF

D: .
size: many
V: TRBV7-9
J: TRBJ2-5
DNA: TGTGCCAGCAGCTCGGACGGCGGTCCCGGGGCCCAGTACTTC
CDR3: CASSSDGGPGAQYF

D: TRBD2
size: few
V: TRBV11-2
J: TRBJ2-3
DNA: TGTGCCAGCAGCTTACCTCCCGGGGTAGCGGGAGGTCCCGATACGCAGTATTTT
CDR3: CASSLPPGVAGGPDTQYF

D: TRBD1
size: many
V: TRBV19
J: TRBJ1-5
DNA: TGTGCCAGTAGTACCTCGAGACAGGGGGGACAGCCCCAGCATTTT
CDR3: CASSTSRQGGQPQHF